The rows below give T cell receptor beta chains drawn from one sample of a study of blood T cell repertoires in COVID-19. Method: immunoSEQ multiplex PCR; TCRdb's copy keeps in-frame clones and lacks some. The data show a few hundred thousand clones, 90% seen once. The sample consisted of PBMCs or T cells enriched from blood (not recorded which). The receptors were sampled from a man aged 18 to 30 who had recovered from COVID-19. The CDR3 runs from the conserved cysteine through the conserved F or W.

V gene | CDR3 protein
TRBV10-3 | CAISESSNGNTEAFF
TRBV15 | CATGMGTGGNTIYF
TRBV5-1 | CASSLPAGTGELFF
TRBV6-5 | CASKKASYNEQFF
TRBV25-1 | CASSESLTSGGGETQYF
TRBV6-5 | CASRTGTGNSPLHF
TRBV2 | CARTQGASMNTEAFF
TRBV18 | CASSPMWTGIYTEAFF
TRBV25-1 | CASSDRSRGQDEQYF
TRBV25-1 | CASSEAGDVSNQPQHF
TRBV7-8 | CASSPDRGQGGELFF
TRBV5-1 | CASGTGANTEAFF
TRBV19 | CASSIDAPGTDNYGYTF
TRBV6-5 | CASSYSPGQLNEKLFF
TRBV23-1 | CASLYRSRGLTGELFF
TRBV9 | CASSWGRQGDTEAFF
TRBV6-5 | CASSWGQAANYGYTF
TRBV5-1 | CASSFGQRTDTQYF
TRBV27 | CASSLSLDRSSYNSPLHF
TRBV5-1 | CASSLVGAVGSEAFF